Given below is one TCR beta chain in context. Trimming shortened V by 4 bases and J by 2 bases, and 3 bases separated the two germline ends. The CDR3 is 12 amino acids. Germline CDR1 and CDR2: SGHRS and YFSETQ. The sample is drawn from a study of T cells after somatic rescue of genetic block. Clones were read by immunoSEQ multiplex PCR, and TCRdb kept only the in-frame ones, dropping some. The sample yields about 72,000 clones, under 95% seen once. V usage is TRBV5-1 and J usage is TRBJ2-2, with unresolved D. Sequenced material: peripheral blood mononuclear cells (PBMCs). This TCR came from a young man. The CDR3 region is CASSINTGELFF. The CDR3 DNA follows: TGCGCCAGCAGCATTAACACCGGGGAGCTGTTTTTT.